This T cell receptor (beta chain) emerged from a study of T cells in Graves' hyperthyroidism and ophthalmopathy (dated by TCRdb to about 2019). Turning to the overall study: To identify distinguishing TCR V-J signatures, a discovery cohort of about a hundred patients was used, comprising some 43 with Graves' ophthalmopathy and approximately 57 with stable Graves' hyperthyroidism. An independent validation cohort of around 19 hyperthyroidism patients and roughly 16 patients who later progressed to ophthalmopathy tested prospective prediction of ophthalmopathy. The roughly 91 discovery patients were randomly divided into training and test sets at a 7:3 ratio. Thyroid tissue and blood T-cell repertoires from several Graves' hyperthyroidism patients were also compared in the study. After blood sampling, hyperthyroidism patients were treated with methimazole at a starting dose of 30 mg daily, and ophthalmopathy patients were treated with high-dose intravenous methylprednisolone. According to the paper, TCR Vbeta CDR3 sequencing was carried out on 135 peripheral blood samples, which came from fewer than 50 ophthalmopathy, 80 or so hyperthyroidism and approximately 17 progressor patients. The investigation overall reported the following: A 13 V-J signature model separated ophthalmopathy from stable hyperthyroidism, with nearly 90% sensitivity and 81% to 82% specificity in cross-validation and 80%/75% in testing. Most expanded thyroid clonotypes (frequency above 0.001) were also found in blood, which suggests that blood repertoires may mirror thyroid immune responses. In validation, the model predicted progression to ophthalmopathy with roughly 70% sensitivity and over 72% specificity, a median of 6.5 months before onset. No statistical method was used to fix the sample size in advance, and group allocation was not hidden from the investigators.

This clonotype was found many times. It lacks a known antigen. No much larger clone exists at a distance of one base, and base qualities are not known. The TCR beta CDR3 regions were amplified from RNA transcripts. A first-round RT-PCR of the TCR CDR3 used the HTBI primer set with the Qiagen OneStep RT-PCR kit. Libraries were constructed in a second round of multiplex PCR, after which size selection and purification were carried out. Paired-end sequencing of the libraries was performed with 100 bp reads on an Illumina HiSeq2000. The original pipeline was this. Raw data were processed with SOAPnuke, discarding reads with adapters, uncalled bases, mean Phred below 15, or no exact constant-primer or identifier match. COPE v1.2.5 was used to merge the high-quality paired reads, and each unique nucleotide sequence was defined as a clonotype. MiTCR v1.1 was used to align clonotypes to the IMGT TRBV, TRBD and TRBJ reference segments. Only V-J combinations with frequency above 0.0001, covering 99% to 99.2% of repertoires, were analysed. A TCS score was defined as the ratio between F50 (clonal expansion) and ExV (chaos), using BLOSUM62-based TCRdist between CDR3 peptides within each V-J. Welch's t-statistics and random forest reduced around 550 V-J features to around 14, which were used in a naive Bayes classifier (R e1071). The similarity between thyroid and blood repertoires was quantified using the Morisita-Horn index. In TCRdb, the public reads were trimmed at Q25 with fastp and aligned with MiXCR, with productive beta chains retained. Rows are unified per CDR3 protein, each entry keeping the most common DNA and genes. It is TCRdb's table, rather than the study itself, that gives the V and J calls and clone size. This sample has fewer than 750,000 distinct CDR3 sequences in its table, and around 45% of those were observed once. 7.5% to 8.5% of the sample comes from the top ten.

Graves' hyperthyroidism was defined as stable when no progression to ophthalmopathy occurred over 18 months of follow-up. Hyperthyroidism patients were newly diagnosed, had a disease duration of under 2 months, and were aged 18 to 65 years. Exclusion was applied to patients with uncontrolled infections, other autoimmune diseases, pregnancy or lactation. Diagnoses were established on the basis of clinical symptoms, serum thyroxine and TRAb, thyroid ultrasound, and orbital computed tomography. Trizol reagent was used to extract total RNA, and RNA quality was then checked on an Agilent 2100 Bioanalyzer. V lost 7 bases and J lost 3 bases, and the count of bases not matched to a germline gene is 5. The CDR3 sequence holds 14 residues, the cysteine and phenylalanine included. This entry keeps only the CDR3 DNA: 42 bases, framed from base 1.

The chain uses TRBV12-3 or TRBV12-4 and TRBJ1-1; TRBD1 agrees with 10 junctional bases. The sequencing input was peripheral blood or thyroid tissue (not recorded which). This clonotype was sampled from a woman younger than 30 with Graves' hyperthyroidism. The CDR3 amino acid sequence is: CASTPTGGHTEAFF. The DNA sequence is TGTGCCAGCACCCCGACAGGGGGCCACACTGAAGCTTTCTTT.